This TCR beta chain was captured by sequencing in a study of blood T cell repertoires in COVID-19 (dated by TCRdb to the early 2020s). The study in broad terms: Collaborator samples came from the United States, Italy and Spain and covered acute and convalescent phases of COVID-19. The dataset comprised deeply sampled blood TCRbeta repertoires from subjects exposed to, actively infected with, or recovered from COVID-19. Samples came from the ongoing ImmuneRACE study (first 160 participants) plus 1,254 subjects from 6 global collaborators. The material from the prospective study consisted of cDNA or gDNA derived from T cells, B-cell-depleted T cells, or PBMCs. Where available, HLA class I and class II types were obtained from metadata supplied by the sample provider rather than from assay-based typing. Nearly every sample came with metadata listing a de-identified subject ID, COVID-19 status, age in years and sex. The repertoires were released in a freely available public database meant as a resource for research on the immune response to SARS-CoV-2.

Taken from the germline V gene, the CDR1 and CDR2 loops are SGHDT and YYEEEE. CDR3 length: 14 amino acids, cysteine to phenylalanine. Solely the CDR3 DNA is kept, with 42 bases framed from the first base. Relative to germline, V is 2 bases shorter and J is 0 bases shorter, with 6 bases between their ends. TCRbeta CDR3 regions were amplified from genomic DNA using the immunoSEQ Assay, a bias-controlled multiplex PCR. In the original analysis: Within the assay, amplification of reference gene primers was used to estimate how many nucleated cells each sample contained. Sequence reads were collapsed and filtered to measure the absolute abundance of every unique TCRbeta CDR3 rearrangement. For each sample, productive Simpson clonality was calculated as the square root of Simpson's diversity index across productive rearrangements. TCRdb carries this immuneACCESS record with in-frame sequences only. Its versions omit some clonotypes, under half of them owing to an unresolved V gene in the studies checked, with the rest unexplained. That table gives V, J and clone size, and the DNA gave D and trimming. The sample profile shows fewer than 450,000 clones; 70% to 90% of them were found once. The ten top clones hold around an eighth of the sample.

Regarding this clone: The antigen it recognizes is unknown. Base qualities are missing; no much larger clone stands one base away.

One collaborating source in Seattle enrolled patients while the patients were actively infected and followed the patients over time throughout the course of disease. The collaborating institutions used their own protocols to collect whole blood in K2EDTA tubes. For TCRbeta analysis, collaborators shipped samples as frozen whole blood, isolated PBMCs, or DNA extracted from either of those sample types. Overall study results and their limits: How much clinical and demographic metadata was included differed by source and by participant, and the metadata was provided uncurated.

The TCR originated in a woman in her forties or fifties with COVID-19, enrolled during active disease. The specimen sequenced was peripheral blood. The rearranged segments are TRBV5-6 and TRBJ1-3; TRBD1 might be the D gene, on 5 matching bases. The sequenced DNA: TGTGCCAGCAGCTTTCAGGGCTCTGGAAACACCATATATTTT. Its coded protein is CASSFQGSGNTIYF.